The clone carrying this T cell receptor (beta chain) was seen many times. With a J-beta primer mix and a sample-barcoded 5' primer, a second PCR ran roughly 6 to 11 cycles. TCRdb analysed the 5' RACE reads with MiXCR anew, one entry per CDR3 protein. The table lists some 890,000 distinct CDR3 sequences, about 27% of them singletons. This record belongs to a study of blood T cells in healthy people across ages. Germline V gene data show CDR1 as DFQATT and CDR2 as SNEGSKA (reference sequence). This CDR3 comprises 14 residues. These data also formed part of another study, on T cells of mothers and their children. That report adds: Per child, 3 million or so TCR beta CDR3 reads were obtained, against over 10 million per mother. The output of TCR recombination is shaped by thymic selection similarly in related and unrelated pairs.

The gene calls are TRBV20-1 and TRBJ2-4; D ambiguous. The DNA end is more similar to TRBJ2-7, so the J call may be wrong. Source material: blood. The source of this sequence is a middle-aged woman in good health. The CDR3 is CSARDPVLAREQYF. The CDR3 DNA is TGCAGTGCTAGAGATCCGGTTTTAGCCCGCGAGCAGTACTTC.